The clone carrying this T cell receptor (beta chain) was recorded many times. Its specificity is not known. Trimming removed 6 bases at V and 4 bases at J, with 12 bases between. This CDR3 contains 13 residues. CDR1 and CDR2 (germline): LGHNT, FRNRAP. This specimen belongs to a study of T cells in Graves' hyperthyroidism and ophthalmopathy. On the study more broadly: Peripheral blood sampling occurred at initial diagnosis, before any treatment. Findings and caveats of the study: Separating ophthalmopathy from stable hyperthyroidism was achieved by a 13 V-J model. Most expanded thyroid clonotypes above 0.001 recurred in blood.

RNA transcripts provided the source from which TCR beta CDR3 regions were amplified. HTBI primers were used for first-round RT-PCR of the TCR CDR3. TCRdb reprocessed the multiplex PCR reads with MiXCR, giving one entry per CDR3 protein. The sample lists approximately 520,000 distinct CDR3 sequences, roughly 20% occurring once. The sample comprised blood. This clonotype was obtained from a young man with Graves' hyperthyroidism. The chain couples TRBV12-5 to TRBJ1-1; maybe TRBD1 (6 bases). The DNA for the CDR3 is TGTGCTAGTGGCCTTATAGGGGGCACTGAAGCTTTCTTT. This codes for CASGLIGGTEAFF.